The clone carrying this T cell receptor (beta chain) has ten or more counts. RNA transcripts provided the source from which TCR beta CDR3 regions were amplified. Primed by the HTBI set, a first-round RT-PCR was run on the TCR CDR3. TCRdb re-called the multiplex PCR reads through MiXCR, storing one row per CDR3 protein. The sample includes approximately 260,000 distinct CDR3 sequences, approximately 14% of them seen just once. CDR3 size: 15 residues. The germline V gene encodes CDR1 DFQATT and CDR2 SNEGSKA (reference sequence). J lost 5 bases, V lost 3 bases, and 7 bases had no gene match. The source of the sample is a study of T cells in Graves' hyperthyroidism and ophthalmopathy.

The chain uses TRBV20-1 and TRBJ2-6, with 7 bases lining up with TRBD1. The clonotype originates from a woman in her forties or fifties with Graves' hyperthyroidism that later progressed to Graves' ophthalmopathy. The sample was blood. CDR3 nucleotides: TGCAGTGCTAGGCCCCGGGACAGAAGGGCCAACGTCCTGACTTTC. Translating gives CSARPRDRRANVLTF.